This T cell receptor beta chain is from a study of T cells after yellow fever vaccination. Background on the study: Some fractions had low cell numbers, and these were prepared with SMART-Seq v4 Ultra Low Input.

General study points: Most clones from primary vaccination resurfaced after the booster (about 95% CD4, approximately 87% CD8). FACS-sorted repertoires could contain abundant clonotypes contaminating from the bulk population.

Comment on this clonotype: Its specificity is unknown.

The 5'RACE template-switching step produced TCR cDNA and added a universal primer site and UMIs. TCRdb called the 5' RACE reads again in MiXCR, with one record for every CDR3 protein. In the table there are just under 600,000 distinct CDR3 sequences, about 14% of which are singletons. Trimming shortened V by 5 bases and J by 2 bases, and 16 bases separated the two germline ends. The CDR3 extends over 16 amino acids. The germline V gene has CDR1 SEHNR and CDR2 FQNEAQ (reference sequence). The sequence came from a man aged 25-45 years who received the YFV17D yellow fever vaccine. The starting material was PBMCs, obtained on the day of the yellow fever booster vaccination. The chain has TRBV7-9 and TRBJ1-3; D is possibly TRBD1 (6 bases). In DNA, the CDR3 is TGTGCCAGCAGCCCCTCACAGGGCAGGGCTGGAAACACCATATATTTT. This sequence encodes CASSPSQGRAGNTIYF.